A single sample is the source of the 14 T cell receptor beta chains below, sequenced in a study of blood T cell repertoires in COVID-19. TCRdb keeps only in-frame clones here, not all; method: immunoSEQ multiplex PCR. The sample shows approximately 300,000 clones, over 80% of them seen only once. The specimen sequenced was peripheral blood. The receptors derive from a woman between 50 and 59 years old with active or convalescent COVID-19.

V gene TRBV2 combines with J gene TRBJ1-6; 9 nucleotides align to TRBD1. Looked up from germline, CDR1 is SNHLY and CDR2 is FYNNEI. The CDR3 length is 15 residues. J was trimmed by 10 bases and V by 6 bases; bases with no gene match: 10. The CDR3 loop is CASSLYRGRQSPLHF. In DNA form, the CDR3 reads TGTGCCAGCAGCCTTTACAGGGGGCGACAGTCACCCCTCCACTTT.

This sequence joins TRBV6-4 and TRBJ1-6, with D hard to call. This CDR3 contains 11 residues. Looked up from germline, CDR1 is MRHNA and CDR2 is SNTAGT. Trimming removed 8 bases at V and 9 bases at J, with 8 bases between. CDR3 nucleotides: TGTGCCAGCCGACTAGGTTCACCCCTCCACTTT. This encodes CASRLGSPLHF.

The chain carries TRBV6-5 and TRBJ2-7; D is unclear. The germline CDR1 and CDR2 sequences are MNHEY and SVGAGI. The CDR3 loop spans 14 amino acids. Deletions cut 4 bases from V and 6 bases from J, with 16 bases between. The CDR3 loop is CASSSSPLGAEQYF. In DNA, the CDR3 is TGTGCCAGCAGTTCCTCCCCCCTGGGCGCCGAGCAGTACTTC.

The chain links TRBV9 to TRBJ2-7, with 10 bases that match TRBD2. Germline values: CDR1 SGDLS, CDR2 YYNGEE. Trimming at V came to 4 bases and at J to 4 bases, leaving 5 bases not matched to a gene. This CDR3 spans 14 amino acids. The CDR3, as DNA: TGTGCCAGCAGCCTAACTAGCGGGAAATACGAGCAGTACTTC. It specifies CASSLTSGKYEQYF.

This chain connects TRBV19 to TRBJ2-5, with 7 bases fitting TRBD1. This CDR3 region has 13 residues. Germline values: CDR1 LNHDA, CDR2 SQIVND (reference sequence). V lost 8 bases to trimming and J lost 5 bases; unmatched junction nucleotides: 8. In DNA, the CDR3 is TGTGCCAGTGCCGAGGGGGCTGGGGAGACCCAGTACTTC. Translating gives CASAEGAGETQYF. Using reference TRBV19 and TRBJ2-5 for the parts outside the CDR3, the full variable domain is DGGITQSPKYLFRKEGQNVTLSCEQNLNHDAMYWYRQDPGQGLRLIYYSQIVNDFQKGDIAEGYSVSREKKESFPLTVTSAQKNPTAFYLCASAEGAGETQYFGPGTRLLVL.

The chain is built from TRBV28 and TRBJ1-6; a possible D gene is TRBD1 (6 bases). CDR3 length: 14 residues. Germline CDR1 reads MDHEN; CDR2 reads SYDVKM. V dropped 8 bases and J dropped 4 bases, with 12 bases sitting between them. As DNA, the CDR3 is TGTGCCAGCGGCCTACAGGGTTATAATTCACCCCTCCACTTT. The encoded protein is CASGLQGYNSPLHF.

The CDR3 protein is CASRVSGRGYEQYF. CDR3 coding DNA: TGTGCCAGCAGGGTTAGCGGGAGAGGGTACGAGCAGTACTTC. The rearrangement links TRBV6-5 to TRBJ2-7, with TRBD2 matching 9 bases. Germline CDR1 and CDR2: MNHEY and SVGAGI. Trimming cost V 6 bases and J 4 bases; bases outside gene matches: 7. CDR3 length equals 14 residues.

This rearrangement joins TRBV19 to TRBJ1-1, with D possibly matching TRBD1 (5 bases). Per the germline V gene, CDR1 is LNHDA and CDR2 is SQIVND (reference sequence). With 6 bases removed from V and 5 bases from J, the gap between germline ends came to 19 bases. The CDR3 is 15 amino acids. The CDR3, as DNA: TGTGCCAGTAGCTGGGCAGGGAAGGGTGGTACTGAAGCTTTCTTT. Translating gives CASSWAGKGGTEAFF.

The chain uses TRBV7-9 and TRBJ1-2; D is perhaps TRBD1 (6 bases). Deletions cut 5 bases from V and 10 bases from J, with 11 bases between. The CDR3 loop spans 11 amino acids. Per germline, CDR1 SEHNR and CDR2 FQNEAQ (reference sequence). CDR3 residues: CASSATGFYTF. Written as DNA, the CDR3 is TGTGCCAGCAGCGCCACAGGGTTCTACACCTTC.

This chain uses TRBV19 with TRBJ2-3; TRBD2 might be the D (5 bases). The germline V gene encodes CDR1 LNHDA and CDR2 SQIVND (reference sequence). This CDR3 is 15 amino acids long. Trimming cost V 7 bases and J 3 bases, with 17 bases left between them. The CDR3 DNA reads TGTGCCAGTACCAACCGGCTGGGGAGTACAGATACGCAGTATTTT. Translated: CASTNRLGSTDTQYF. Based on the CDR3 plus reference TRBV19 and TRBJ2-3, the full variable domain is DGGITQSPKYLFRKEGQNVTLSCEQNLNHDAMYWYRQDPGQGLRLIYYSQIVNDFQKGDIAEGYSVSREKKESFPLTVTSAQKNPTAFYLCASTNRLGSTDTQYFGPGTRLTVL.

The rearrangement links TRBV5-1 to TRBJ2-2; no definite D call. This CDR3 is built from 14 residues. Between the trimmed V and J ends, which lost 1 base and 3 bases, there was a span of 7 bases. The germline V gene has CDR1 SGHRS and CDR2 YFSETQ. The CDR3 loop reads CASSLLQDTGELFF. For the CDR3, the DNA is TGCGCCAGCAGCTTGTTGCAGGACACCGGGGAGCTGTTTTTT.

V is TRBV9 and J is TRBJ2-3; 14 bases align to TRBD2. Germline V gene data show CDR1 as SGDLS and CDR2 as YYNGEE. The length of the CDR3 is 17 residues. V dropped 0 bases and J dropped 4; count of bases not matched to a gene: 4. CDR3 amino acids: CASSVASGLAGADTQYF. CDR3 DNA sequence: TGTGCCAGCAGCGTAGCCTCGGGACTAGCGGGAGCAGATACGCAGTATTTT.

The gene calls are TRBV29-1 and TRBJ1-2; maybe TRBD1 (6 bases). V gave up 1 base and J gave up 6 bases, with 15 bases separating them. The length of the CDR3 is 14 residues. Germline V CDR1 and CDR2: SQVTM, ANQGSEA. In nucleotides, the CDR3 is TGCAGCGTTGAAGCGAGGGGGATGAGGGATGGCTACACCTTC. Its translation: CSVEARGMRDGYTF.

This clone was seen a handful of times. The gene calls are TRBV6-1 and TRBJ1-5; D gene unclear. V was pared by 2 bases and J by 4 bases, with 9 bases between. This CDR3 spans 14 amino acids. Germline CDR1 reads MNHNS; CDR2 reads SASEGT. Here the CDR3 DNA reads TGTGCCAGCAGTGAACAGGCCTCTAATCAGCCCCAGCATTTT. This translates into CASSEQASNQPQHF.